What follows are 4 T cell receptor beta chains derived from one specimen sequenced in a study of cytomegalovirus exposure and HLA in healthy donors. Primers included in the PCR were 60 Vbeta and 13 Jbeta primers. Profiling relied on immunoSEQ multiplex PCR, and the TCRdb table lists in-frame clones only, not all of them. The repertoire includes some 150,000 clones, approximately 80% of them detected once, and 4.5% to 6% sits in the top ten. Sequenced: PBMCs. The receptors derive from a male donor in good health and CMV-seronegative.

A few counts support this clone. For the CDR3, the DNA is TGCGCCAGCAGCCAAGTTGACCTTGTCGCGGTCACTGAAGCTTTCTTT. This gives the protein CASSQVDLVAVTEAFF. The chain is built from TRBV4-1 and TRBJ1-1; D is unclear. Trimming took off 1 base at V and 4 bases at J, with 16 bases between the two ends. There are 16 residues in the CDR3. Germline V gene sequence: CDR1 MGHRA, CDR2 YSYEKL.

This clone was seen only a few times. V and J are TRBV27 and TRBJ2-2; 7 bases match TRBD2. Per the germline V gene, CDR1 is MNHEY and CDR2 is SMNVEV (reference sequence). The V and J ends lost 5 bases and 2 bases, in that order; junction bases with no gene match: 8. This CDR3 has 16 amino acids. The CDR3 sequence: CASSPQRGGNTGELFF. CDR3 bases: TGTGCCAGCAGTCCGCAGCGGGGAGGAAACACCGGGGAGCTGTTTTTT.

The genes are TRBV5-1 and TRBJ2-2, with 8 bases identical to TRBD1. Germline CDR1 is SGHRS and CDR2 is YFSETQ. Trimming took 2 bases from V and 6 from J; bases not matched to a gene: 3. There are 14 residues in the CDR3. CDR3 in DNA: TGCGCCAGCAGCTTCGGGACAGGTTCCGGGGAGCTGTTTTTT. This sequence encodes CASSFGTGSGELFF.

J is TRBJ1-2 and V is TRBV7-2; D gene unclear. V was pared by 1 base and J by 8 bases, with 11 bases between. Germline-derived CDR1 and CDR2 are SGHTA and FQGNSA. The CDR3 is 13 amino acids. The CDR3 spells CASSLDPSGGYTF. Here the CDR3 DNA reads TGTGCCAGCAGCTTAGACCCTTCGGGAGGCTACACCTTC.